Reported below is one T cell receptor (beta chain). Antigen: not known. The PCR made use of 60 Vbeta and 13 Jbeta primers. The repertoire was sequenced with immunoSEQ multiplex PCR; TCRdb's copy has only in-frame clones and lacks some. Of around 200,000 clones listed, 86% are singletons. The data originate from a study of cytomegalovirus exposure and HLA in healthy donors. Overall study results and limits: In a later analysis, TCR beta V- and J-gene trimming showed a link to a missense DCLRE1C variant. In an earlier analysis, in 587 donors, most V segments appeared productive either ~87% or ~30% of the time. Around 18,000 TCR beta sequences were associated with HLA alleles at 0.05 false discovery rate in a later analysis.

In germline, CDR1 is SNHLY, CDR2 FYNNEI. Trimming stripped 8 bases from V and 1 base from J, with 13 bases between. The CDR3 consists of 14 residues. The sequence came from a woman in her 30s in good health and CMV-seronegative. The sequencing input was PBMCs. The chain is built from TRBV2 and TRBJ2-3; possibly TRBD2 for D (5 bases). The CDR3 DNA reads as TGTGCCAGCGTGAAGCTAGCCCGCACAGATACGCAGTATTTT. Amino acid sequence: CASVKLARTDTQYF.